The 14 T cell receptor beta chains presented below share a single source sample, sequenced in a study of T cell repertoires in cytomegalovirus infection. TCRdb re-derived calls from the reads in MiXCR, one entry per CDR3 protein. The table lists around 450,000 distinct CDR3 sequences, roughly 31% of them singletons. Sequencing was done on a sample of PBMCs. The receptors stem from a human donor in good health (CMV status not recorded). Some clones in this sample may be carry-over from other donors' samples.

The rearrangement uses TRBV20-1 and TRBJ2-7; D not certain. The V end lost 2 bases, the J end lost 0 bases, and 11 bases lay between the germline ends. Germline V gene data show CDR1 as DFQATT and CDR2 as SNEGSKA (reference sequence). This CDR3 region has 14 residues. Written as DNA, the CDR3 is TGCAGTGCTAGATACACGACGCCCTCCTACGAGCAGTACTTC. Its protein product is CSARYTTPSYEQYF.

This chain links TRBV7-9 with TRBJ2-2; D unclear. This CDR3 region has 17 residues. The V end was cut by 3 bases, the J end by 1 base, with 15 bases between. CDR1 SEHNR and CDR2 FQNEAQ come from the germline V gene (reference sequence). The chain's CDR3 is CASSLPQRNKNTGELFF. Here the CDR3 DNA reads TGTGCCAGCAGCTTGCCCCAGAGGAATAAGAACACCGGGGAGCTGTTTTTT.

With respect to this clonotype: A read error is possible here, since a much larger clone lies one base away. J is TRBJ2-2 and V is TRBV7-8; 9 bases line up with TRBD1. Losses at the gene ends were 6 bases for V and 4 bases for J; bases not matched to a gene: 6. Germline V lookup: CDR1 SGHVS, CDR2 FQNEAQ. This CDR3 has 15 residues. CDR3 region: CASSPGTGCTGELFF. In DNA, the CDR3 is TGTGCCAGCAGTCCCGGGACAGGGTGCACCGGGGAGCTGTTTTTT.

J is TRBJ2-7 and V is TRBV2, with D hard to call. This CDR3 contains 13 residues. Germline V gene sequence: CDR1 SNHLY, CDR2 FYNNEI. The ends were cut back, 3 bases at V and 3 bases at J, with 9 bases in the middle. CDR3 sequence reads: CASSDRRLYEQYF. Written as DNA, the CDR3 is TGTGCCAGCAGTGATCGACGGCTCTACGAGCAGTACTTC.

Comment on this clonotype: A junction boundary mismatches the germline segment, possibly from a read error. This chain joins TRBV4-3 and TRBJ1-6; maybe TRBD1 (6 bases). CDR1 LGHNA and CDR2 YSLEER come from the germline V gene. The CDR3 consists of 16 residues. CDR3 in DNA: TGCGCCATCAGCCAAGTGACAGGTGTTTATAATTCACCCCTCCCCTTT. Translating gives CAISQVTGVYNSPLPF.

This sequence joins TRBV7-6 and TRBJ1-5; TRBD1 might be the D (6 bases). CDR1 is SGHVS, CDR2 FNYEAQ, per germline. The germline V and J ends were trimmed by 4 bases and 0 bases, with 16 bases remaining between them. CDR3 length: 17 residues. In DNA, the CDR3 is TGTGCCAGCAGCTACCACAGGGTACGAGTTAGCAATCAGCCCCAGCATTTT. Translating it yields CASSYHRVRVSNQPQHF.

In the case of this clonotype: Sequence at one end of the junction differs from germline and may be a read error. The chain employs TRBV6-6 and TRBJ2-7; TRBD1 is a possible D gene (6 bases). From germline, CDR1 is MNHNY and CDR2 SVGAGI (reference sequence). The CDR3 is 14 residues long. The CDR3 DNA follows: TGTGCCAGCAGTTACAGGGGACACTCCTACAAGCAGTACTTC. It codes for CASSYRGHSYKQYF.

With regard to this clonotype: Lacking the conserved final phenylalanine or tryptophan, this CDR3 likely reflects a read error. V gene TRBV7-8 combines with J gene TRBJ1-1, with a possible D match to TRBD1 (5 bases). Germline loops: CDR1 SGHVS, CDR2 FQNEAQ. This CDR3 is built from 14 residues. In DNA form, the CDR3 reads TGTGCCAGCAGCAAGACAGAACTGAACACGGAAGCTTTCGTT. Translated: CASSKTELNTEAFV.

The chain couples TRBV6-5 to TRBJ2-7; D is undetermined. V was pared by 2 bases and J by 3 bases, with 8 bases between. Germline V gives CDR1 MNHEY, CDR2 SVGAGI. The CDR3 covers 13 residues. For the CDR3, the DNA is TGTGCCAGCAGTTACGTCGGCAGCTACGAGCAGTACTTC. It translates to CASSYVGSYEQYF.

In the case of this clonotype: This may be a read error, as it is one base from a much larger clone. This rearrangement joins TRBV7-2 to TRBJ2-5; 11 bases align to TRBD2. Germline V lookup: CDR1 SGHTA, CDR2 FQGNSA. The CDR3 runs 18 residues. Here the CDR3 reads CASSLGGLAGGHQEPQYF. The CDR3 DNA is TGTGCCAGCAGCTTAGGAGGGCTAGCGGGGGGACACCAAGAGCCCCAGTACTTC.

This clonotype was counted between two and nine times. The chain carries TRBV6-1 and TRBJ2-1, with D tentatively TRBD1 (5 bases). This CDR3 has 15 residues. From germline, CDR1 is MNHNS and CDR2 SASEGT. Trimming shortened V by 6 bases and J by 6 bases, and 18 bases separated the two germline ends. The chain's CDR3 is CASSQRGRRPNEQFF. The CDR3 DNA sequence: TGTGCCAGCAGCCAAAGGGGTAGAAGGCCCAATGAGCAGTTCTTC.

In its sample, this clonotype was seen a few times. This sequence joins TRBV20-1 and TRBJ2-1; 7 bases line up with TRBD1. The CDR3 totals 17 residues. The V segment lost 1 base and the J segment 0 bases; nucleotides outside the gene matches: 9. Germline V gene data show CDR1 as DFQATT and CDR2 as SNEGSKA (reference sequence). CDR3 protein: CSARVPHGTASYNEQFF. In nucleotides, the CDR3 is TGCAGTGCTAGAGTTCCCCACGGGACAGCCTCCTACAATGAGCAGTTCTTC.

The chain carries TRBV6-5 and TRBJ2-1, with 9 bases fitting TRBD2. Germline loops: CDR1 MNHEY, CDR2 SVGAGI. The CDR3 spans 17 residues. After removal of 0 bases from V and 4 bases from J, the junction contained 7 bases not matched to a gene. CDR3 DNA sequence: TGTGCCAGCAGTTACTCGAAGGCTAGCGGGGCATACAATGAGCAGTTCTTC. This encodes CASSYSKASGAYNEQFF.

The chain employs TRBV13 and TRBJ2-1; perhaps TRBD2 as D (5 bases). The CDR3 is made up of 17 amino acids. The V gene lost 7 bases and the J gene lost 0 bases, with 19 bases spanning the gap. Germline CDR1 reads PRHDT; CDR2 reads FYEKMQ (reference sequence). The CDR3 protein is CASISWTLFSSYNEQFF. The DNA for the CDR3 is TGTGCCAGCATCAGTTGGACTCTCTTTTCCTCCTACAATGAGCAGTTCTTC.